This TCR beta chain is drawn from a study of STAT5B mutations in CD4+ large granular lymphocyte leukemia. Repertoires were generated with immunoSEQ multiplex PCR, while TCRdb's copy carries only in-frame clones and drops some. The sample comprises approximately 31,000 clones, roughly 72% of which are singletons, and roughly 2% rests with the top ten. The CDR3 has 13 amino acids. In germline, CDR1 is SGHAT, CDR2 FQNNGV. V lost 0 bases and J lost 10, with 7 bases in between. Controls came from buffy coats of healthy blood donors. The sequencing input was CD4+ T cells from blood buffy coats. The origin of this receptor is a human donor in good health. The V gene is TRBV11-2, the J gene TRBJ1-6; D might be TRBD1 (5 bases). The CDR3 loop is CASSLERQSPLHF. Written as DNA, the CDR3 is TGTGCCAGCAGCTTAGAACGACAGTCACCCCTCCACTTT.